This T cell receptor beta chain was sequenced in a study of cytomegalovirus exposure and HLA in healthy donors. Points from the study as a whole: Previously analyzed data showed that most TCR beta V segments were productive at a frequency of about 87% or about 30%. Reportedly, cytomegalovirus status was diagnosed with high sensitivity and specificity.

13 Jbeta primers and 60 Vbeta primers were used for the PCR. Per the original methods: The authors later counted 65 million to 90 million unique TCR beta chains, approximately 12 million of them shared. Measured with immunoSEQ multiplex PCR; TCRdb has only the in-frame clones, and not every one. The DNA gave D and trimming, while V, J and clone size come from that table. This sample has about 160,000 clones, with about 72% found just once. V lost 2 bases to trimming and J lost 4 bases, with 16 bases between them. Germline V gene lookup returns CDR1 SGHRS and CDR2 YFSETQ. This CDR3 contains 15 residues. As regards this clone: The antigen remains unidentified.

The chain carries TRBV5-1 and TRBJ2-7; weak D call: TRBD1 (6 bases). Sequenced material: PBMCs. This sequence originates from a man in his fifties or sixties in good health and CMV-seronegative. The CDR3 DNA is TGCGCCAGCAGCTTCCCAACCGGGACATCTTACGAGCAGTACTTC. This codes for CASSFPTGTSYEQYF.